Listed below are T cell receptor beta chains from one sample, sequenced in a study of T-cell memory formation after mild COVID-19. TCRdb processed the 5' RACE reads anew with MiXCR; each CDR3 protein has one entry. The sample comprises roughly 400,000 distinct CDR3 sequences, roughly 26% of which are singletons, and around 8.7% rests with the top ten. Sequenced input: PBMCs or a T cell subset sorted from them (not recorded which). The origin of the receptors is an adult woman who had mild COVID-19 (a few samples of this study predate the infection). Cell type and time point are not known. The CDR3 runs from the conserved cysteine through the conserved F or W. The D gene is left open where the match is weak.

TRBV5-1	TRBJ2-7	TRBD1	CASSFGQGSEQYF
TRBV25-1	TRBJ2-1	TRBD2	CASSDGRLAGGIYNEQFF
TRBV12-3/TRBV12-4	TRBJ1-6	.	CASSWGEFQGSPLHF
TRBV18	TRBJ2-5	.	CASSPFRVETQYF
TRBV4-2	TRBJ2-1	TRBD1	CASSQDPGQSNEQFF
TRBV5-4	TRBJ1-5	TRBD1	CASSRWTGGFNQPQHF
TRBV7-2	TRBJ2-3	TRBD1	CASSTTGTGGVTQYF
TRBV20-1	TRBJ1-2	.	CSASIYGASTSGYTF
TRBV20-1	TRBJ2-7	TRBD2	CSAVGGSGGYEQYF
TRBV29-1	TRBJ2-7	.	CSVEEAYEQYF
TRBV7-2	TRBJ2-7	.	CASSPFGVREQYF
TRBV18	TRBJ1-1	.	CASSPPQGQGSEAFF
TRBV12-3/TRBV12-4	TRBJ1-2	TRBD1	CASSLSTGARGGYTF
TRBV5-1	TRBJ2-3	TRBD2	CASSTSTGAGGDTQYF
TRBV6-5	TRBJ2-1	.	CASSYGDRGTYNEQFF
TRBV2	TRBJ1-3	TRBD1	CASRQGVSGNTIYF
TRBV20-1	TRBJ1-6	.	CSARTGKNPPLHF
TRBV6-1	TRBJ1-5	.	CASSDMLSTQPQHF
TRBV13	TRBJ2-1	.	CASSRAFSSYNEQFF
TRBV4-2	TRBJ2-7	TRBD2	CASSQRTSGTAGQYF
TRBV18	TRBJ1-1	.	CASSPQFSVNTEAFF
TRBV20-1	TRBJ1-2	.	CSARRGQSQDDYGYTF
TRBV7-2	TRBJ2-7	.	CASGESRYEQYF
TRBV11-1	TRBJ2-3	.	CASSFDGSTDTQYF
TRBV4-1	TRBJ1-6	TRBD1	CASSQDGGGGVNSPLHF
TRBV6-5	TRBJ2-7	.	CASTTGNSYEQYF
TRBV5-1	TRBJ2-2	.	CASSPRPENTGELFF
TRBV3-1	TRBJ2-4	TRBD1	CASSQDVGTGENIQYF
TRBV6-5	TRBJ2-1	TRBD2	CASSIGGISYNEQFF
TRBV4-2	TRBJ2-7	TRBD1	CASSQAPTGGSEQYF
TRBV19	TRBJ2-3	.	CASSTLGSADTQYF
TRBV30	TRBJ2-5	TRBD1	CAWRGDSLETQYF
TRBV5-1	TRBJ1-1	.	CASTPKGGSSVAFF
TRBV5-5	TRBJ2-1	TRBD2	CASSLLAGVEQFF
TRBV12-3/TRBV12-4	TRBJ2-7	.	CASSPTGRGEQYF
TRBV30	TRBJ2-1	.	CAWSLSSYNEQFF
TRBV29-1	TRBJ2-7	.	CSVGRSRSYEQYF
TRBV7-2	TRBJ2-3	.	CASTLGGAADTQYF
TRBV12-3/TRBV12-4	TRBJ1-4	.	CASTDARDEKLFF
TRBV24-1	TRBJ2-7	.	CATGSFNGEQYF
TRBV11-2	TRBJ2-3	.	CASSFRGRFTDTQYF
TRBV23-1	TRBJ2-7	TRBD1	CASSQPEAGGDGAYEQYF
TRBV10-3	TRBJ2-5	TRBD2	CAISWGLAGKETQYF
TRBV6-2/TRBV6-3	TRBJ2-2	.	CASSYSLVNPGELFF
TRBV27	TRBJ1-5	TRBD1	CASSLFGTGTRYSNQPQHF
TRBV20-1	TRBJ2-1	TRBD1	CSASVKAPRDRAAYNEQFF
TRBV20-1	TRBJ2-3	TRBD2	CSAREGTSGRSDTQYF
TRBV5-1	TRBJ2-2	.	CASSLFLSGANTGELFF
TRBV19	TRBJ1-6	.	CASKGLPNSPLHF
TRBV29-1	TRBJ2-1	.	CSVEDQGLAYNEQFF
TRBV20-1	TRBJ2-7	.	CSASARGRGGEQYF
TRBV5-5	TRBJ2-1	.	CASSKTGPMAYNEQFF
TRBV4-1	TRBJ2-5	TRBD2	CASSRRGGGQETQYF
TRBV15	TRBJ2-1	.	CATSSRSSSYNEQFF